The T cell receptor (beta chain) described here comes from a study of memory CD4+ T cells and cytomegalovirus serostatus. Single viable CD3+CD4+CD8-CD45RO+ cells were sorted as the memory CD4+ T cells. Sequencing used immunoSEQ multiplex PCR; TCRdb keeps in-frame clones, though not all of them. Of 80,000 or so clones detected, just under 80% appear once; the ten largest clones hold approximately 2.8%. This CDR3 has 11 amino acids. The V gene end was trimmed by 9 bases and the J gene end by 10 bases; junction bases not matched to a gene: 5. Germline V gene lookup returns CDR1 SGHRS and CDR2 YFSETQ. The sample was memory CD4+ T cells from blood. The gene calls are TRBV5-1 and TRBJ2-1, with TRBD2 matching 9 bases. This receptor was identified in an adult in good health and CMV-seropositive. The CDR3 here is CATAGGSEQFF. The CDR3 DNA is TGCGCCACAGCGGGGGGTAGCGAGCAGTTCTTC.